A single sample gave rise to the 13 T cell receptor beta chains below, sequenced in a study of cytomegalovirus exposure and HLA in healthy donors. It was with 60 Vbeta and 13 Jbeta primers that the PCR ran. Libraries were prepared by immunoSEQ multiplex PCR; TCRdb keeps only in-frame clonotypes and omits some of them. The sample contains roughly 190,000 clones, roughly 87% of which appear only once. The sequenced sample consisted of PBMCs. These receptor sequences come from a boy aged 2 to 9 in good health and CMV-seronegative.

The chain combines TRBV2 with TRBJ2-5; D may be TRBD2 (5 bases). Matching the DNA end better, TRBJ2-7 makes the J call doubtful. CDR3 length: 14 residues. Per the germline V gene, CDR1 is SNHLY and CDR2 is FYNNEI. In nucleotides, the CDR3 is TGTGCCAGCAAACTAGTTGGGAGCTCCTACGAGCAGTACTTC. Translated: CASKLVGSSYEQYF.

The genes are TRBV9 and TRBJ1-1; possible D gene TRBD1, 5 bases. CDR3 length: 15 amino acids. Trimming took 7 bases from V and 3 from J, leaving 19 bases between them. Germline CDR1 SGDLS, CDR2 YYNGEE. The CDR3 protein is CASSKPGGGDTEAFF. CDR3 DNA sequence: TGTGCCAGCTCAAAACCGGGGGGAGGGGACACTGAAGCTTTCTTT.

The chain employs TRBV6-1 and TRBJ1-2; D may be TRBD1 (6 bases). Trimming shortened V by 3 bases and J by 3 bases, and 11 bases separated the two germline ends. Germline CDR1 MNHNS, CDR2 SASEGT. The CDR3 covers 14 residues. The DNA of the CDR3 is TGTGCCAGCAGTGACAGGGGAAGCGACTATGGCTACACCTTC. It is translated as CASSDRGSDYGYTF.

Comment on this clone: The identical CDR3 is also encoded by other nucleotide sequences in the sample. This rearrangement joins TRBV28 to TRBJ1-2, with a possible D match to TRBD1 (5 bases). Trimming shortened V by 2 bases and J by 5 bases, and 6 bases separated the two germline ends. CDR3 length equals 12 residues. Germline V gene sequence: CDR1 MDHEN, CDR2 SYDVKM. Here the CDR3 reads CASSLPGYGYTF. As DNA, the CDR3 is TGTGCCAGCAGTTTACCAGGGTATGGCTACACCTTC.

The chain recombines TRBV27 with TRBJ2-7; the match to TRBD1 covers 9 bases. This CDR3 is 14 amino acids long. From germline, CDR1 is MNHEY and CDR2 SMNVEV (reference sequence). The ends lost 5 bases at V and 6 bases at J; junction bases unmatched: 8. CDR3 amino acids: CASSTGTGSGEQYF. The CDR3 nucleotides are TGTGCCAGCAGTACCGGGACAGGGTCCGGCGAGCAGTACTTC.

The chain has TRBV27 and TRBJ2-7, with TRBD2 matching 8 bases. Looked up from germline, CDR1 is MNHEY and CDR2 is SMNVEV (reference sequence). The V and J ends lost 3 bases and 3 bases, in that order; junction bases with no gene match: 7. There are 15 residues in the CDR3. The CDR3 reads CASSFQTGGVYEQYF. In DNA form, the CDR3 reads TGTGCCAGCAGTTTCCAAACGGGAGGGGTCTACGAGCAGTACTTC.

This clone has only a few counts. This chain uses TRBV19 with TRBJ1-1, with D uncertain. CDR3 length equals 12 residues. Germline V gives CDR1 LNHDA, CDR2 SQIVND (reference sequence). V was pared by 7 bases and J by 4 bases, with 10 bases between. CDR3 protein: CASIRSPTEAFF. The DNA of the CDR3 is TGTGCCAGTATTCGGAGTCCCACTGAAGCTTTCTTT. The whole variable domain, filled in from reference TRBV19 and TRBJ1-1, reads DGGITQSPKYLFRKEGQNVTLSCEQNLNHDAMYWYRQDPGQGLRLIYYSQIVNDFQKGDIAEGYSVSREKKESFPLTVTSAQKNPTAFYLCASIRSPTEAFFGQGTRLTVV.

The genes are TRBV6-5 and TRBJ2-1; D is perhaps TRBD2 (6 bases). The germline CDR1 and CDR2 sequences are MNHEY and SVGAGI. This CDR3 is 14 amino acids long. Trimming took off 5 bases at V and 6 bases at J, with 14 bases between the two ends. The DNA of the CDR3 is TGTGCCAGCAGTCCCCTTAGTAGCGGCAATGAGCAGTTCTTC. Its translation: CASSPLSSGNEQFF.

As to this clone: One junction end disagrees with the germline gene, perhaps due to a read error. This sequence joins TRBV7-9 and TRBJ2-7; TRBD1 is a possible D gene (6 bases). Germline V gives CDR1 SEHNR, CDR2 FQNEAQ (reference sequence). The CDR3 is made up of 15 amino acids. CDR3 DNA sequence: TGTTCCAGCAGCTCGAACAGGGATGCATCCTACGAGCAGTACTTC. Amino acid sequence: CSSSSNRDASYEQYF.

The rearrangement joins TRBV29-1 to TRBJ2-5, with D hard to call. The CDR3 extends over 15 amino acids. Trimming stripped 4 bases from V and 2 bases from J, with 17 bases between. Germline V gene lookup returns CDR1 SQVTM and CDR2 ANQGSEA. CDR3 loop: CSVVKSSSNQETQYF. For the CDR3, the DNA is TGCAGCGTTGTGAAGTCCTCCAGTAATCAAGAGACCCAGTACTTC. The full variable domain, rest sourced from reference TRBV29-1 and TRBJ2-5, is SAVISQKPSRDICQRGTSLTIQCQVDSQVTMMFWYRQQPGQSLTLIATANQGSEATYESGFVIDKFPISRPNLTFSTLTVSNMSPEDSSIYLCSVVKSSSNQETQYFGPGTRLLVL.

This chain joins TRBV28 and TRBJ2-3; 10 nucleotides match TRBD1. The junction had 13 bases not matched to a gene; V was cut back by 1 base and J by 0 bases. The germline gives CDR1 MDHEN, CDR2 SYDVKM. The CDR3 length is 20 residues. As DNA, the CDR3 is TGTGCCAGCAGTTTATTAGACGTTGGACAGGGGGAGAAAAGCACAGATACGCAGTATTTT. Translation: CASSLLDVGQGEKSTDTQYF.

The genes are TRBV2 and TRBJ1-5; no definite D call. Germline loops: CDR1 SNHLY, CDR2 FYNNEI. This CDR3 spans 11 amino acids. The germline V and J ends were trimmed by 6 bases and 7 bases, with 7 bases remaining between them. This chain's CDR3 is CASRVEQPQHF. The CDR3 DNA follows: TGTGCCAGCAGAGTAGAACAGCCCCAGCATTTT.

V usage is TRBV2 and J usage is TRBJ2-5; tentative D call: TRBD1 (5 bases). The length of the CDR3 is 12 residues. V was shortened by 7 bases and J by 7 bases, with 13 bases between the two germline ends. Germline CDR1 and CDR2: SNHLY and FYNNEI. The DNA for the CDR3 is TGTGCCAGCACTGGTGGGGCGCGGACCCAGTACTTC. Translated: CASTGGARTQYF.